The next 15 T cell receptor beta chains were all read from a single sample in a study of T cell changes during pregnancy in multiple sclerosis. Measured with immunoSEQ multiplex PCR; TCRdb has only the in-frame clones, and not every one. Among 65,000 to 90,000 clones, 80% to 95% were seen once, and the ten largest hold 0.29%. The sample in question was CD4+ T cells from peripheral blood mononuclear cells, obtained after pregnancy. Receptor source: a female donor with multiple sclerosis, enrolled in a pregnancy study.

The chain employs TRBV4-2 and TRBJ2-5, with 10 nucleotides matching TRBD1. With 3 bases clipped from V and 4 bases from J, the junction kept 8 bases outside the gene matches. CDR1 and CDR2 from the germline V gene are LGHNA and YNFKEQ. CDR3 length: 16 amino acids. The CDR3 spells CASSHARDRGGETQYF. The CDR3 DNA sequence: TGTGCCAGCAGCCATGCTAGGGACAGGGGCGGAGAGACCCAGTACTTC.

J is TRBJ2-3 and V is TRBV5-1; 11 bases are shared with TRBD2. V was pared by 7 bases and J by 5 bases, with 6 bases of the junction left unmatched. The CDR3 spans 14 residues. The germline V gene encodes CDR1 SGHRS and CDR2 YFSETQ. This CDR3 reads CASHLAGGRDTQYF. The CDR3 nucleotides are TGCGCCAGCCACCTAGCGGGAGGACGAGATACGCAGTATTTT.

The rearrangement joins TRBV19 to TRBJ2-2; 8 bases match TRBD1. The CDR3 totals 15 residues. The V segment lost 7 bases and the J segment 7 bases; nucleotides outside the gene matches: 11. The germline gives CDR1 LNHDA, CDR2 SQIVND (reference sequence). For the CDR3, the DNA is TGTGCCAGTACCCTCGCAGGGGGCAAGGACGGGGAGCTGTTTTTT. Translating it yields CASTLAGGKDGELFF.

This chain links TRBV27 with TRBJ1-2; D call uncertain. This CDR3 comprises 17 residues. The germline gives CDR1 MNHEY, CDR2 SMNVEV (reference sequence). V shed 3 bases and J shed 2 bases, with 19 bases lying between them. CDR3 sequence reads: CASSFTPASPRNYGYTF. Written as DNA, the CDR3 is TGTGCCAGCAGTTTTACTCCCGCCTCGCCCCGAAACTATGGCTACACCTTC.

The rearrangement links TRBV19 to TRBJ1-4; TRBD1 aligns across 7 bases. Trimming removed 9 bases from V and 7 bases from J; junction bases left unmatched: 11. The CDR3 spans 14 residues. Per the germline V gene, CDR1 is LNHDA and CDR2 is SQIVND (reference sequence). The DNA of the CDR3 is TGTGCCAGCGCCGAGGGGGCTGGGAGTGAAAAACTGTTTTTT. Translated, it gives CASAEGAGSEKLFF.

This clone was seen a single time. The chain uses TRBV5-1 and TRBJ1-1; unclear D gene. This CDR3 has 15 amino acids. Germline assignment: CDR1 SGHRS and CDR2 YFSETQ. V lost 0 bases and J lost 5, with 14 bases in between. The CDR3 DNA follows: TGCGCCAGCAGCTTGGGCGGTAGGGAGAGGACTGAAGCTTTCTTT. Its protein is CASSLGGRERTEAFF. The full variable domain, rest sourced from reference TRBV5-1 and TRBJ1-1, is KAGVTQTPRYLIKTRGQQVTLSCSPISGHRSVSWYQQTPGQGLQFLFEYFSETQRNKGNFPGRFSGRQFSNSRSEMNVSTLELGDSALYLCASSLGGRERTEAFFGQGTRLTVV.

The count of this clone is one. V usage is TRBV10-3 and J usage is TRBJ2-1; no clear D gene. The CDR3 is 11 amino acids. Trimming shortened V by 11 bases and J by 4 bases, and 9 bases separated the two germline ends. CDR1 is ENHRY, CDR2 SYGVKD, per germline. CDR3 sequence reads: CAHGRYNEQFF. Here the CDR3 DNA reads TGTGCCCACGGTCGATACAATGAGCAGTTCTTC.

The rearrangement uses TRBV9 and TRBJ2-5; 12 nucleotides line up with TRBD2. V lost 0 bases and J lost 2; bases outside the gene matches: 5. CDR1 is SGDLS and CDR2 is YYNGEE in the germline V gene. There are 17 residues in the CDR3. The CDR3 sequence: CASSVDPSGGVQETQYF. The CDR3 nucleotides are TGTGCCAGCAGCGTAGACCCTAGCGGGGGGGTACAAGAGACCCAGTACTTC.

This chain links TRBV5-8 with TRBJ2-7; a possible D gene is TRBD1 (6 bases). This CDR3 region has 15 residues. Germline V lookup: CDR1 SGHTS, CDR2 YDEGEE. The V and J ends lost 4 bases and 0 bases respectively, with 14 bases between them. CDR3 residues: CASSPLGQFSYEQYF. Here the CDR3 DNA reads TGTGCCAGCAGCCCACTCGGACAGTTCTCCTACGAGCAGTACTTC. The complete variable domain, with remaining parts taken from reference TRBV5-8 and TRBJ2-7, reads EAGVTQSPTHLIKTRGQQATLRCSPISGHTSVYWYQQALGLGLQFLLWYDEGEERNRGNFPPRFSGRQFPNYSSELNVNALELEDSALYLCASSPLGQFSYEQYFGPGTRLTVT.

V is TRBV6-4 and J is TRBJ2-5, with D perhaps TRBD1 (5 bases). The CDR3 is made up of 13 amino acids. Germline V gene data show CDR1 as MRHNA and CDR2 as SNTAGT. V was trimmed by 5 bases and J by 1 base, leaving 8 bases between them. CDR3 in amino acids: CASSTGPQETQYF. The CDR3 DNA sequence: TGTGCCAGCAGTACAGGACCCCAAGAGACCCAGTACTTC.

This chain joins TRBV9 and TRBJ2-7; 8 bases are a match to TRBD2. The CDR3 length is 16 residues. Trimming took 0 bases from V and 5 from J; bases not matched to a gene: 10. Germline V gene data show CDR1 as SGDLS and CDR2 as YYNGEE. DNA of the CDR3: TGTGCCAGCAGCGTAGGGGGTAGCGGGATCCCCCACGAGCAGTACTTC. Translation gives CASSVGGSGIPHEQYF. Filled out from reference TRBV9 and TRBJ2-7, the complete variable domain reads DSGVTQTPKHLITATGQRVTLRCSPRSGDLSVYWYQQSLDQGLQFLIQYYNGEERAKGNILERFSAQQFPDLHSELNLSSLELGDSALYFCASSVGGSGIPHEQYFGPGTRLTVT.

The chain uses TRBV6-1 and TRBJ2-7, with no clear D. The CDR3 is 15 residues long. V was trimmed by 5 bases and J by 7 bases, leaving 21 bases between them. CDR1 is MNHNS, CDR2 SASEGT, per germline. The CDR3, as DNA: TGTGCCAGCAGTTCCAGCCCACATACAGAGACGGAGCAGTACTTC. It translates to CASSSSPHTETEQYF.

The rearrangement uses TRBV11-1 and TRBJ2-3; 13 bases line up with TRBD2. This CDR3 is built from 16 residues. Trimming at V came to 5 bases and at J to 1 base, leaving 3 bases not matched to a gene. From germline, CDR1 is SGHAT and CDR2 FQDESV (reference sequence). CDR3 in amino acids: CASSKGLAGGTDTQYF. The CDR3 bases are TGTGCCAGCAGCAAAGGACTAGCGGGGGGCACAGATACGCAGTATTTT. Variable domain in full (rest from reference TRBV11-1 and TRBJ2-3): EAEVAQSPRYKITEKSQAVAFWCDPISGHATLYWYRQILGQGPELLVQFQDESVVDDSQLPKDRFSAERLKGVDSTLKIQPAELGDSAMYLCASSKGLAGGTDTQYFGPGTRLTVL.

This chain uses TRBV9 with TRBJ2-2; D perhaps matches TRBD1 (6 bases). Germline V CDR1 and CDR2: SGDLS, YYNGEE. The CDR3 extends over 17 amino acids. Trimming pared 0 bases from V and 3 bases from J, leaving 15 bases between. CDR3 DNA: TGTGCCAGCAGCGTAGTAGAAGGGGGTGTTTACACCGGGGAGCTGTTTTTT. Translation: CASSVVEGGVYTGELFF.

The J gene is TRBJ2-5, the V gene TRBV5-4; 10 bases align to TRBD2. V was pared by 4 bases and J by 5 bases, with 14 bases of the junction left unmatched. CDR1 and CDR2 (germline): SGHNT, YYREEE (reference sequence). There are 17 residues in the CDR3. The CDR3 coding sequence is TGTGCCAGCAGCCACGGACAAGCGGGGGGGCCTGGGGAGACCCAGTACTTC. This codes for CASSHGQAGGPGETQYF.